The 31 T cell receptor beta chains below come from one sample, sequenced in a study of blood T cells in healthy people across ages. A sample-barcoded 5' primer and a J-beta primer mix were used in a second PCR of about 6 to 12 cycles. TCRdb independently ran MiXCR on the 5' RACE reads; one entry per CDR3 protein. The sample lists 1.5 million to 2 million distinct CDR3 sequences, about 49% occurring once. The specimen sequenced was blood. The receptors were sampled from a woman in her thirties or forties in good health.

The chain joins TRBV7-2 to TRBJ2-3; 11 bases line up with TRBD2. CDR3 length equals 17 residues. Germline assignment: CDR1 SGHTA and CDR2 FQGNSA. Trimming took 5 bases from V and 1 from J; bases not matched to a gene: 8. CDR3 amino acids: CASSPLAGGKRTDTQYF. The CDR3 coding sequence is TGTGCCAGCAGCCCGTTAGCGGGGGGGAAACGCACAGATACGCAGTATTTT.

The sample holds a few counts of this clonotype. The chain is built from TRBV7-8 and TRBJ2-7; 7 nucleotides match TRBD1. V lost 0 bases, J lost 3 bases, and 8 bases stayed unmatched. Germline V gene lookup returns CDR1 SGHVS and CDR2 FQNEAQ. The CDR3 consists of 16 residues. The CDR3 spells CASSLATGRARYEQYF. In DNA form, the CDR3 reads TGTGCCAGCAGCTTAGCGACAGGGCGAGCCCGCTACGAGCAGTACTTC.

This clonotype has only one observation. The genes are TRBV20-1 and TRBJ1-1; perhaps TRBD1 as D (6 bases). CDR1 is DFQATT and CDR2 is SNEGSKA in the germline V gene (reference sequence). V lost 2 bases and J lost 1, with 14 bases in between. The CDR3 loop spans 15 amino acids. For the CDR3, the DNA is TGCAGTGCTAGAACGTACGAGACAGGGAACACTGAAGCTTTCTTT. As protein: CSARTYETGNTEAFF.

The chain is built from TRBV7-9 and TRBJ2-7; the D gene is possibly TRBD2 (6 bases). Germline V gene sequence: CDR1 SEHNR, CDR2 FQNEAQ (reference sequence). V shed 2 bases and J shed 0 bases, with 14 bases lying between them. The CDR3 length is 16 residues. CDR3 sequence reads: CASSLPPGRSSYEQYF. CDR3 DNA: TGTGCCAGCAGCTTACCCCCGGGGAGGAGCTCCTACGAGCAGTACTTC.

V gene TRBV7-6 combines with J gene TRBJ1-1; the D gene is possibly TRBD1 (5 bases). Germline V gene lookup returns CDR1 SGHVS and CDR2 FNYEAQ. Trimming took off 2 bases at V and 5 bases at J, with 18 bases between the two ends. The CDR3 is 16 amino acids. The CDR3 bases are TGTGCCAGCAGCTTAAGACCCGGGACTCAACGAACTGAAGCTTTCTTT. Amino acid sequence: CASSLRPGTQRTEAFF. Combining the CDR3 with reference TRBV7-6 and TRBJ1-1 gives the whole variable domain GAGVSQSPRYKVTKRGQDVALRCDPISGHVSLYWYRQALGQGPEFLTYFNYEAQQDKSGLPNDRFSAERPEGSISTLTIQRTEQRDSAMYRCASSLRPGTQRTEAFFGQGTRLTVV.

This clonotype was observed a handful of times. This chain links TRBV29-1 with TRBJ2-3; no definite D call. The CDR3 is made up of 13 amino acids. CDR1 SQVTM and CDR2 ANQGSEA come from the germline V gene. V was clipped by 3 bases and J by 1 base, with 8 bases between them. CDR3 in amino acids: CSVELAGTDTQYF. For the CDR3, the DNA is TGCAGCGTTGAGCTTGCGGGCACAGATACGCAGTATTTT.

The V call is TRBV20-1, the J call TRBJ2-3; D gene ambiguous. The CDR3 extends over 15 amino acids. With 5 bases removed from V and 4 bases from J, the gap between germline ends came to 19 bases. Germline values: CDR1 DFQATT, CDR2 SNEGSKA (reference sequence). The CDR3 here is CSAVLIRAVADTQYF. The CDR3 nucleotides are TGCAGTGCTGTGTTGATCCGTGCGGTTGCAGATACGCAGTATTTT.

Notes on this clonotype: No DNA is shown, since the ends of the CDR3 on it are uncertain; the CDR3 is the one TCRdb lists. The chain joins TRBV6-2 or TRBV6-3 to TRBJ2-3; TRBD2, the table's D call, was not compared with the DNA. The CDR3 comprises 16 residues, both ends counted. CDR1 is MNHEY, CDR2 SVGEGT, per germline. The CDR3 protein is CASSTSRRQYTDTQYF.

This sequence joins TRBV20-1 and TRBJ1-5; D uncertain. The CDR3 is 14 amino acids. Germline V CDR1 and CDR2: DFQATT, SNEGSKA (reference sequence). Trimming pared 8 bases from V and 0 bases from J, leaving 14 bases between. CDR3 sequence (DNA): TGCAGTACCCAATCGGGGTATAGCAATCAGCCCCAGCATTTT. This gives the protein CSTQSGYSNQPQHF.

The CDR3 protein is CASRGTLYTDTQYF. The DNA for the CDR3 is TGTGCCAGCAGGGGCACCCTGTACACAGATACGCAGTATTTT. The V gene is TRBV6-2 or TRBV6-3, the J gene TRBJ2-3; D remains unclear. Germline V CDR1 and CDR2: MNHEY, SVGEGT. V gave up 6 bases and J gave up 2 bases, with 12 bases separating them. This CDR3 has 14 amino acids.

This clonotype came up a few times. This rearrangement joins TRBV12-3 or TRBV12-4 to TRBJ2-6; 8 bases align to TRBD2. The J segment lost 2 bases and the V segment lost 4 bases, leaving 7 bases of the junction unmatched. The CDR3 has 17 residues. For the CDR3, the DNA is TGTGCCAGCAGTTCGGGCGGGGGGCTAACTGGGGCCAACGTCCTGACTTTC. Protein: CASSSGGGLTGANVLTF.

The chain couples TRBV4-1 to TRBJ2-3, with D possibly TRBD1 on 6 matching bases. V lost 0 bases, J lost 3 bases, and 13 bases lay in between. In germline, CDR1 is MGHRA, CDR2 YSYEKL. The CDR3 runs 16 residues. The CDR3 protein is CASSQETGRWTDTQYF. For the CDR3, the DNA is TGCGCCAGCAGCCAAGAGACAGGCCGGTGGACAGATACGCAGTATTTT.

Here the CDR3 DNA reads TGTGCCAGCAGTTTACGGATCAGGAGTGAAGCTTTCTTT. This translates into CASSLRIRSEAFF. The V gene is TRBV12-3 or TRBV12-4, the J gene TRBJ1-1; D is uncertain. The CDR3 runs to 13 residues. The germline V and J ends were trimmed by 2 bases and 7 bases, with 11 bases remaining between them.

This clonotype was seen repeatedly, ten times or more. The chain links TRBV5-1 to TRBJ2-1; 7 nucleotides line up with TRBD1. The V gene's germline CDR1 is SGHRS and CDR2 YFSETQ. The CDR3 is made up of 13 amino acids. Trimming cost V 0 bases and J 7 bases; bases outside gene matches: 1. For the CDR3, the DNA is TGCGCCAGCAGCTTGGTACAGGGGAATGAGCAGTTCTTC. This gives the protein CASSLVQGNEQFF. Full variable domain (missing parts from reference TRBV5-1 and TRBJ2-1): KAGVTQTPRYLIKTRGQQVTLSCSPISGHRSVSWYQQTPGQGLQFLFEYFSETQRNKGNFPGRFSGRQFSNSRSEMNVSTLELGDSALYLCASSLVQGNEQFFGPGTRLTVL.

The genes are TRBV7-2 and TRBJ2-3, with 12 bases fitting TRBD2. V was pared by 5 bases and J by 4 bases, with 10 bases of the junction left unmatched. Germline-derived CDR1 and CDR2 are SGHTA and FQGNSA. The CDR3 length is 17 residues. The CDR3 loop is CASSQIRLAGAPDTQYF. Written as DNA, the CDR3 is TGTGCCAGCAGCCAAATTAGACTAGCGGGGGCTCCAGATACGCAGTATTTT.

V is TRBV4-2 and J is TRBJ2-7; 7 bases agree with TRBD2. The trim removed 3 bases at V and 5 bases at J, leaving 7 bases unmatched. CDR1 LGHNA and CDR2 YNFKEQ come from the germline V gene. This CDR3 has 14 amino acids. CDR3 loop: CASSQPAGKDEQYF. DNA of the CDR3: TGTGCCAGCAGCCAGCCAGCGGGGAAAGACGAGCAGTACTTC.

This sequence joins TRBV6-1 and TRBJ2-7, with TRBD2 identical over 10 bases. The CDR3 consists of 16 residues. The ends lost 3 bases at V and 0 bases at J; junction bases unmatched: 5. Germline lookup yields CDR1 MNHNS and CDR2 SASEGT. The CDR3 loop reads CASSDPGLAVSYEQYF. The CDR3, as DNA: TGTGCCAGCAGTGACCCCGGACTAGCGGTCTCCTACGAGCAGTACTTC.

The chain joins TRBV20-1 to TRBJ1-1; possible D gene TRBD1, 5 bases. The ends were cut back, 0 bases at V and 2 bases at J, with 10 bases in the middle. Looked up from germline, CDR1 is DFQATT and CDR2 is SNEGSKA (reference sequence). The CDR3 loop spans 14 amino acids. This CDR3 is CSARERGGNTEAFF. In nucleotides, the CDR3 is TGCAGTGCTAGAGAACGGGGGGGAAACACTGAAGCTTTCTTT.

The chain combines TRBV28 with TRBJ1-4; 8 bases line up with TRBD1. Germline V gene sequence: CDR1 MDHEN, CDR2 SYDVKM. The trim removed 5 bases at V and 8 bases at J, leaving 7 bases unmatched. This CDR3 is 14 amino acids long. CDR3 protein: CASSTGGVEEKLFF. In DNA, the CDR3 is TGTGCCAGCAGTACAGGGGGAGTTGAAGAAAAACTGTTTTTT.

This clonotype was observed a handful of times. The chain has TRBV9 and TRBJ2-3; D uncertain. The CDR3 is 13 amino acids. Germline V lookup: CDR1 SGDLS, CDR2 YYNGEE. V was shortened by 0 bases and J by 4 bases, with 6 bases between the two germline ends. The CDR3 sequence: CASSVAISDTQYF. For the CDR3, the DNA is TGTGCCAGCAGCGTAGCTATATCAGATACGCAGTATTTT.

The chain combines TRBV7-9 with TRBJ1-6; possibly TRBD1 for D (6 bases). The germline V gene has CDR1 SEHNR and CDR2 FQNEAQ (reference sequence). V lost 4 bases and J lost 7, with 14 bases in between. The CDR3 is 15 residues long. The CDR3 sequence: CASSSQQGRNSPLHF. The CDR3 coding sequence is TGTGCCAGCAGCTCCCAACAGGGTAGGAATTCACCCCTCCACTTT. Full variable domain (outside the CDR3, taken from reference TRBV7-9 and TRBJ1-6): DTGVSQNPRHKITKRGQNVTFRCDPISEHNRLYWYRQTLGQGPEFLTYFQNEAQLEKSRLLSDRFSAERPKGSFSTLEIQRTEQGDSAMYLCASSSQQGRNSPLHFGNGTRLTVT.

This clonotype has a single count. This chain joins TRBV6-5 and TRBJ1-1; maybe TRBD1 (5 bases). This CDR3 is 12 amino acids long. Per the germline V gene, CDR1 is MNHEY and CDR2 is SVGAGI. V was clipped by 1 base and J by 7 bases, with 7 bases between them. DNA for the CDR3: TGTGCCAGCAGTTACTATGGGGGTGAAGCTTTCTTT. Protein: CASSYYGGEAFF.

This clonotype appeared a single time. The chain carries TRBV12-3 or TRBV12-4 and TRBJ1-5; 9 nucleotides align to TRBD1. There are 15 residues in the CDR3. Trimming took 6 bases from V and 1 from J; bases not matched to a gene: 4. CDR3 residues: CASRRDRVSNQPQHF. In DNA, the CDR3 is TGTGCCAGCAGAAGGGACAGGGTAAGCAATCAGCCCCAGCATTTT.

J is TRBJ2-7 and V is TRBV7-2; possibly TRBD1 for D (5 bases). The germline V and J ends were trimmed by 5 bases and 7 bases, with 18 bases remaining between them. This CDR3 is 14 amino acids long. Looked up from germline, CDR1 is SGHTA and CDR2 is FQGNSA. The CDR3 reads CASSPLQVPREQYF. DNA for the CDR3: TGTGCCAGCAGCCCCCTACAGGTCCCGAGGGAGCAGTACTTC.

The CDR3 spells CASSVVGTDYNEQFF. The CDR3 nucleotides read TGTGCCAGCAGCGTAGTAGGGACAGATTACAATGAGCAGTTCTTC. The genes are TRBV9 and TRBJ2-1; 7 bases are a match to TRBD1. Germline V gene sequence: CDR1 SGDLS, CDR2 YYNGEE. Unmatched junction bases numbered 4, after V lost 0 bases and J lost 4 bases. The CDR3 consists of 15 residues.

This clonotype came up a few times. Written as DNA, the CDR3 is TGTGCCAGCAGCTTAGTCGGGGCGGGATTTAGCTCCTACGAGCAGTACTTC. Its protein is CASSLVGAGFSSYEQYF. The gene calls are TRBV7-2 and TRBJ2-7; possible D gene TRBD2, 6 bases. Germline CDR1 reads SGHTA; CDR2 reads FQGNSA. The CDR3 sequence is 17 residues long. The V gene lost 1 base and the J gene lost 0 bases, with 16 bases spanning the gap.

CDR3 loop: CASTKGDRGANYEQYF. The DNA of the CDR3 is TGTGCCAGTACCAAAGGGGACAGGGGAGCAAACTACGAGCAGTACTTC. The V gene is TRBV9, the J gene TRBJ2-7, with 10 bases that match TRBD1. From germline, CDR1 is SGDLS and CDR2 YYNGEE. V lost 8 bases and J lost 3; bases outside the gene matches: 14. The CDR3 is 16 residues long.

The table lists this clonotype with a few counts. The V gene is TRBV7-8, the J gene TRBJ1-2, with 8 bases that match TRBD1. The V gene's germline CDR1 is SGHVS and CDR2 FQNEAQ. This CDR3 contains 18 residues. After removal of 0 bases from V and 1 base from J, the junction contained 10 bases not matched to a gene. CDR3 amino acids: CASSLAQPRTGSNYGYTF. CDR3 DNA: TGTGCCAGCAGCTTAGCCCAACCAAGGACAGGGAGTAACTATGGCTACACCTTC.

Comments on this clonotype: A junction end diverges from the germline sequence, so it may reflect a read error. The V call is TRBV9, the J call TRBJ2-5, with D perhaps assigned TRBD1 or TRBD2 (6 bases each). The CDR3 has 15 residues. Germline V gene sequence: CDR1 SGDLS, CDR2 YYNGEE. This CDR3 is CASSTPSGGGETQYF. DNA for the CDR3: TGCGCCAGCAGCACTCCCTCCGGAGGGGGAGAGACCCAGTACTTC. Filled out from reference TRBV9 and TRBJ2-5, the complete variable domain reads DSGVTQTPKHLITATGQRVTLRCSPRSGDLSVYWYQQSLDQGLQFLIQYYNGEERAKGNILERFSAQQFPDLHSELNLSSLELGDSALYFCASSTPSGGGETQYFGPGTRLLVL.

This sequence joins TRBV5-1 and TRBJ2-1; TRBD1 agrees at 9 bases. With V trimmed by 1 base and J by 7 bases, 6 bases remained unmatched. Germline V gene lookup returns CDR1 SGHRS and CDR2 YFSETQ. This CDR3 region has 15 residues. CDR3 coding DNA: TGCGCCAGCAGCTTGTTTGACAGGGGGTTGAATGAGCAGTTCTTC. This gives the protein CASSLFDRGLNEQFF.

The V gene is TRBV29-1, the J gene TRBJ2-1, with a weak D call TRBD2 (6 bases). Germline CDR1 and CDR2: SQVTM and ANQGSEA. The CDR3 spans 15 residues. The germline V and J ends were trimmed by 2 bases and 0 bases, with 11 bases remaining between them. DNA of the CDR3: TGCAGCGTTGAAATCGGCGGGGACTCCTACAATGAGCAGTTCTTC. As protein: CSVEIGGDSYNEQFF.